This record looks at one T cell receptor (beta chain) sequence and its context. Its antigen is unknown. At one end, the junction sequence differs from germline, possibly due to a read error. The table came from immunoSEQ multiplex PCR; TCRdb's copy has only in-frame clones and leaves some out. Of 75,000 to 100,000 clones in the sample, nearly 90% were seen once. The data are from a study of T cell responses to AZD1222 COVID-19 vaccine. Study results and caveats: Compared with day 0, the breadth and depth of the Spike-specific TCR repertoire rose significantly after two doses of AZD1222. Unmutated regions of variants are reportedly targeted by nearly half of spike-specific TCRs.

Germline V gene sequence: CDR1 SSHAT, CDR2 FNYEAQ (reference sequence). The CDR3 loop spans 15 amino acids. Source: peripheral blood, taken on day 0 of AZD1222 vaccination. This chain joins TRBV7-7 and TRBJ2-7; D could derive from TRBD1 or TRBD2 (6 bases each). The sequence derives from an adult in good health. CDR3 amino acids: CASSLGGSPFDEQYF. DNA for the CDR3: TGTGCTAGCAGCTTAGGGGGGTCCCCCTTCGATGAGCAGTACTTC. The full variable domain, in which reference TRBV7-7 and TRBJ2-7 provide the parts outside the CDR3, is GAGVSQSPRYKVTKRGQDVTLRCDPISSHATLYWYQQALGQGPEFLTYFNYEAQPDKSGLPSDRFSAERPEGSISTLTIQRTEQRDSAMYRCASSLGGSPFDEQYFGPGTRLTVT.